This TCR beta chain was identified during a study of OX40 agonist ivuxolimab in advanced cancers. Study-level background: Dosing consisted of intravenous ivuxolimab at 0.01 to 10 mg/kg every 2 weeks. Among those treated, three patients had partial responses, one with hepatocellular carcinoma and two with cutaneous melanoma. Whole-study results and caveats: Circulating CD4+ and CD8+ T cells showed clonal expansion by week 6 at 0.1 to 3.0 mg/kg.

The ends were cut back, 7 bases at V and 1 base at J, with 5 bases in the middle. The CDR3 loop spans 11 amino acids. Germline CDR1 is MNHNY and CDR2 is SVGAGI (reference sequence). Regarding this clone: Its antigen remains unidentified.

Measured with immunoSEQ multiplex PCR; TCRdb has only the in-frame clones, and not every one. The table shows over 75,000 clones, with roughly 94% occurring only once. The chain couples TRBV6-6 to TRBJ2-7; D is uncertain. This clonotype originated in an adult with an advanced solid tumor such as melanoma, head and neck, liver or kidney cancer. Here the sequenced sample was CD4+ or CD8+ T cells sorted from blood, taken in a trial of the OX40 agonist ivuxolimab. The CDR3, as DNA: TGTGCCAGCACCGGGTCCTACGAGCAGTACTTC. Protein product: CASTGSYEQYF.